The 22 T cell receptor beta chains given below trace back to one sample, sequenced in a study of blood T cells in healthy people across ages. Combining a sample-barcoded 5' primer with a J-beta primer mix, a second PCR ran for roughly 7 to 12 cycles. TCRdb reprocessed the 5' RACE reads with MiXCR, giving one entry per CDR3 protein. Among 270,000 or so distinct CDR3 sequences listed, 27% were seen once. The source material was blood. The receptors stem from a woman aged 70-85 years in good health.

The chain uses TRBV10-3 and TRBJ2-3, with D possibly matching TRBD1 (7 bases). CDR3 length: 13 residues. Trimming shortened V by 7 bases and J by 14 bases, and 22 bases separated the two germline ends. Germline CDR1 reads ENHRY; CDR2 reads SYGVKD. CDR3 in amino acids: CAIKARGVGSVYF. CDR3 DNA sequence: TGTGCCATCAAGGCCAGGGGGGTCGGATCGGTGTATTTT.

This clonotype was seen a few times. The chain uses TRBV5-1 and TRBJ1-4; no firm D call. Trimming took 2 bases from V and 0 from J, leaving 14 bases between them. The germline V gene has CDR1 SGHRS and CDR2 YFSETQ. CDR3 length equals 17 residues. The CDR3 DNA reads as TGCGCCAGCAGCTTAGGCGACATCCGACCAACTAATGAAAAACTGTTTTTT. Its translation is CASSLGDIRPTNEKLFF.

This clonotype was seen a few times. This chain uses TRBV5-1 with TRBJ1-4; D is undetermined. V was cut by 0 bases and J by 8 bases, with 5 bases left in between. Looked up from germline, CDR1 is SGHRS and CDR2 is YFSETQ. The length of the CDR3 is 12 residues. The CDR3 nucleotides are TGCGCCAGCAGCTTGGCCCGGGAAAAACTGTTTTTT. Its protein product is CASSLAREKLFF.

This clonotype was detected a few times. The CDR3 coding sequence is TGCGCCAGCAGCTTGGGGTCGGGGACCAACTATGGCTACACCTTC. It codes for CASSLGSGTNYGYTF. The rearrangement joins TRBV5-1 to TRBJ1-2; possible D gene TRBD1, 5 bases. Germline CDR1 reads SGHRS; CDR2 reads YFSETQ. V was trimmed by 0 bases and J by 2 bases, leaving 11 bases between them. The CDR3 has 15 residues.

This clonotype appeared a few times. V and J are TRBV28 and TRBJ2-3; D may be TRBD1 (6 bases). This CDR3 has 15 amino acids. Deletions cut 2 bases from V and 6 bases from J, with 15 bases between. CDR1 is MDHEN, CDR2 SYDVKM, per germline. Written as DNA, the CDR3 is TGTGCCAGCAGTTTAAGTAACAGGGCTAGCGATACGCAGTATTTT. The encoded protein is CASSLSNRASDTQYF. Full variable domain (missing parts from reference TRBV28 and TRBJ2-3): DVKVTQSSRYLVKRTGEKVFLECVQDMDHENMFWYRQDPGLGLRLIYFSYDVKMKEKGDIPEGYSVSREKKERFSLILESASTNQTSMYLCASSLSNRASDTQYFGPGTRLTVL.

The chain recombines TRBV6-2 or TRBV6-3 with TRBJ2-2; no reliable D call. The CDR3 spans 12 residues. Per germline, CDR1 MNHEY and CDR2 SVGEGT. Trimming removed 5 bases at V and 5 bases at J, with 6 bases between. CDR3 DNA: TGTGCCAGCAGTGACGCGACCGGGGAGCTGTTTTTT. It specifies CASSDATGELFF.

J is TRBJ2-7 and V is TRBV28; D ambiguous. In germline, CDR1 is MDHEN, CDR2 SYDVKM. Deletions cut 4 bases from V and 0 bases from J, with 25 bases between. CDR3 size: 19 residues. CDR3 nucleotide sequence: TGTGCCAGCAGTTGTAGACCCCTATTACTTGGGTGCAGCTCCTACGAGCAGTACTTC. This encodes CASSCRPLLLGCSSYEQYF.

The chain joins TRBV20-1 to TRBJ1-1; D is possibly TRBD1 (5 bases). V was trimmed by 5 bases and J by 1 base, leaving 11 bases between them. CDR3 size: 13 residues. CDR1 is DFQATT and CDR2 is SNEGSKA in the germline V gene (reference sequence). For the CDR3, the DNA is TGCAGTGCTGGCCGGGACTGGAACACTGAAGCTTTCTTT. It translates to CSAGRDWNTEAFF.

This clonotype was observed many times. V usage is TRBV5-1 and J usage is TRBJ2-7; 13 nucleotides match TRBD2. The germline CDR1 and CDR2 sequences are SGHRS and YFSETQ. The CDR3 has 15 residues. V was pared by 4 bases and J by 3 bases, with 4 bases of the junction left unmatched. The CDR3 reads CASSRRTSGGYEQYF. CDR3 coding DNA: TGCGCCAGCAGCCGGAGGACTAGCGGGGGCTACGAGCAGTACTTC. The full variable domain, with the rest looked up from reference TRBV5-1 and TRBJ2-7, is KAGVTQTPRYLIKTRGQQVTLSCSPISGHRSVSWYQQTPGQGLQFLFEYFSETQRNKGNFPGRFSGRQFSNSRSEMNVSTLELGDSALYLCASSRRTSGGYEQYFGPGTRLTVT.

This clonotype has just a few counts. The CDR3 here is CASSLNRGQGTGELFF. The CDR3 region has the DNA TGTGCCAGCAGCCTCAACAGGGGGCAAGGCACCGGGGAGCTGTTTTTT. The chain carries TRBV7-3 and TRBJ2-2; the match to TRBD1 covers 9 bases. V lost 5 bases and J lost 4; bases outside the gene matches: 8. The germline V gene has CDR1 SGHTA and CDR2 FQGTGA. The length of the CDR3 is 16 residues.

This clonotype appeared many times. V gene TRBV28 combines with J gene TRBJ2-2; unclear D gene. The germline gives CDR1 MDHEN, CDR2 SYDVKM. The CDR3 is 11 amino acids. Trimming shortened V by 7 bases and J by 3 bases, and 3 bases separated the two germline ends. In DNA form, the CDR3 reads TGTGCCAGCACCTACACCGGGGAGCTGTTTTTT. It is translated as CASTYTGELFF.

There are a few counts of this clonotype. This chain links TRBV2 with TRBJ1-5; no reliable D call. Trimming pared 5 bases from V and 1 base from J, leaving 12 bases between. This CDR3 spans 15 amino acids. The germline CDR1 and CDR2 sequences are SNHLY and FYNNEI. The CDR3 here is CASSPTTQSNQPQHF. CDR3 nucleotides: TGTGCCAGCAGTCCCACAACGCAGAGCAATCAGCCCCAGCATTTT.

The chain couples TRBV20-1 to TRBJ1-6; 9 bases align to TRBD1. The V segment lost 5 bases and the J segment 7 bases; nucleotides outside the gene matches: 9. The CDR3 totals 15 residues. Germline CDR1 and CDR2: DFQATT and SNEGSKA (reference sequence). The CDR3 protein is CSASQDRGGNSPLHF. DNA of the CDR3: TGCAGTGCTTCCCAGGACAGGGGAGGAAATTCACCCCTCCACTTT.

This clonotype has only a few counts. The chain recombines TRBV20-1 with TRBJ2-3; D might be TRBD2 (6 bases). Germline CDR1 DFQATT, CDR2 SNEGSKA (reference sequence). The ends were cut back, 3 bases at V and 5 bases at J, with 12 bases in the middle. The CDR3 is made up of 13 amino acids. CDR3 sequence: CSARPRGLDTQYF. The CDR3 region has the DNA TGCAGTGCTAGGCCCCGGGGACTAGATACGCAGTATTTT.

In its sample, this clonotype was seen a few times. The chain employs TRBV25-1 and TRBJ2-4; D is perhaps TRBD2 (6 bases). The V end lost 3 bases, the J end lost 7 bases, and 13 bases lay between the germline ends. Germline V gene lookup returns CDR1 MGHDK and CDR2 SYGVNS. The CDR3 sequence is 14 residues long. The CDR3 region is CASSDPGRGNIQYF. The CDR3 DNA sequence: TGTGCCAGCAGTGACCCCGGGAGAGGGAACATTCAGTACTTC.

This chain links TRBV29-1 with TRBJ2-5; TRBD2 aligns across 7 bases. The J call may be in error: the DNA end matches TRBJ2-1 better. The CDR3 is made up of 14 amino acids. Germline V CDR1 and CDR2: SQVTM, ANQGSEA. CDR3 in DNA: TGCAGCGTTGCTAGCGGTAGTTTCACCTACGAGCAGTTCTTC. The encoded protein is CSVASGSFTYEQFF.

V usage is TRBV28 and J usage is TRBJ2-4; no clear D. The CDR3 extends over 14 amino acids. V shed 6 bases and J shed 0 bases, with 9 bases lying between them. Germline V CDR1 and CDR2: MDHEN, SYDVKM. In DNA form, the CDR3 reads TGTGCCAGCAGCCGGCCCCTAGCCAAAAACATTCAGTACTTC. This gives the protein CASSRPLAKNIQYF.

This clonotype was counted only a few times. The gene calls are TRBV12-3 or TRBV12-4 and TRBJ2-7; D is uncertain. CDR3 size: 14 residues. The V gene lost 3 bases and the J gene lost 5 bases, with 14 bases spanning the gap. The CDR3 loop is CASSFVGIINEQYF. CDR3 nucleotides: TGTGCCAGCAGTTTTGTGGGTATTATCAACGAGCAGTACTTC.

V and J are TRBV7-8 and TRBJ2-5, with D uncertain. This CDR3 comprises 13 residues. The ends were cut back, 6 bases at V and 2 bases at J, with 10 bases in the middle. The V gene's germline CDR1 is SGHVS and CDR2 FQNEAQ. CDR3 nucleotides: TGTGCCAGCAGTAGAGTGAATCAAGAGACCCAGTACTTC. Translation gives CASSRVNQETQYF. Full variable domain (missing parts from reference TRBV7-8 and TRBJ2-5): GAGVSQSPRYKVAKRGQDVALRCDPISGHVSLFWYQQALGQGPEFLTYFQNEAQLDKSGLPSDRFFAERPEGSVSTLKIQRTQQEDSAVYLCASSRVNQETQYFGPGTRLLVL.

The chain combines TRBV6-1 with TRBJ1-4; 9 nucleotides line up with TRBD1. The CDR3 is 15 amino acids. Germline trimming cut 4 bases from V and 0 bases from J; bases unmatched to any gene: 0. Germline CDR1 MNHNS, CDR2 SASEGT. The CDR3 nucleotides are TGTGCCAGCAGTGGGACAGGGGCAACTAATGAAAAACTGTTTTTT. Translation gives CASSGTGATNEKLFF.

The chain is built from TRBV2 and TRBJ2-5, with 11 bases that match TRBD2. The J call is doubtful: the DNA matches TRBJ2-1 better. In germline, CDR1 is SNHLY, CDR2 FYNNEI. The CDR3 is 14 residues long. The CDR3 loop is CASRGLAVSNEQFF. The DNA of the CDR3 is TGTGCCAGCAGGGGACTAGCGGTAAGCAATGAGCAGTTCTTC.

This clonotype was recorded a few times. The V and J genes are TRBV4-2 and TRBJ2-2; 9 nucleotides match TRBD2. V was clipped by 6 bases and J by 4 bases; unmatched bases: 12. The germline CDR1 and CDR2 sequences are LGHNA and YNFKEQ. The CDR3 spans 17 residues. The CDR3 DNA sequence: TGTGCCAGCAGGCCCTCGGCGGGAGGGCCTGCCACCGGGGAGCTGTTTTTT. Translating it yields CASRPSAGGPATGELFF.